A single sample gave rise to the 10 T cell receptor beta chains below, sequenced in a study of cytomegalovirus exposure and HLA in healthy donors. Sequencing was performed with immunoSEQ multiplex PCR; in TCRdb, only in-frame clones are kept and a portion is missing. The top ten clones hold just under 8% of a sample with about 140,000 clones, around 90% of them seen once. Sequenced sample: PBMCs. These receptor sequences come from a woman aged 18-29 years in good health and CMV-seropositive.

This chain joins TRBV7-9 and TRBJ1-1; D might be TRBD1 (6 bases). Per germline, CDR1 SEHNR and CDR2 FQNEAQ (reference sequence). This CDR3 is 14 amino acids long. With 1 base removed from V and 0 bases from J, the gap between germline ends came to 6 bases. This CDR3 is CASSLGTVNTEAFF. The CDR3, as DNA: TGTGCCAGCAGCTTAGGGACAGTGAACACTGAAGCTTTCTTT.

CDR3 sequence reads: CSARSFETQYF. CDR3 coding DNA: TGCAGTGCTAGGAGCTTTGAGACCCAGTACTTC. V is TRBV20-1 and J is TRBJ2-5; the D is unclear. The CDR3 sequence is 11 residues long. V lost 3 bases, J lost 5 bases, and 7 bases lay in between. Germline-derived CDR1 and CDR2 are DFQATT and SNEGSKA (reference sequence).

The DNA of the CDR3 is TGTGCCAGCAGCCGTTTAGCGGGAGTATATAACGAGCAGTACTTC. Translated, it gives CASSRLAGVYNEQYF. This chain links TRBV5-8 with TRBJ2-7; 9 bases agree with TRBD2. V shed 4 bases and J 5 bases; nucleotides not matched to a gene: 10. Per germline, CDR1 SGHTS and CDR2 YDEGEE. The CDR3 is 15 residues long.

The rearrangement joins TRBV27 to TRBJ2-5; TRBD2 agrees at 9 bases. This CDR3 region has 15 residues. The junction had 7 bases not matched to a gene; V was cut back by 3 bases and J by 5 bases. In germline, CDR1 is MNHEY, CDR2 SMNVEV (reference sequence). The CDR3 is CASSFGTSFGETQYF. The CDR3 DNA is TGTGCCAGCAGTTTCGGGACTAGCTTCGGGGAGACCCAGTACTTC.

The chain combines TRBV7-3 with TRBJ2-1, with D possibly matching TRBD1 (6 bases). Germline loops: CDR1 SGHTA, CDR2 FQGTGA. Trimming took 6 bases from V and 4 from J, leaving 13 bases between them. This CDR3 is 14 amino acids long. CDR3: CASSPRQEYNEQFF. Written as DNA, the CDR3 is TGTGCCAGCAGTCCTAGACAGGAATACAATGAGCAGTTCTTC.

Here the CDR3 DNA reads TGCGCCAGCAGCCAAGAGGCGGAGCGTACTGAGCAGTTCTTC. This codes for CASSQEAERTEQFF. The chain uses TRBV4-3 and TRBJ2-1; D not resolved. Germline V lookup: CDR1 LGHNA, CDR2 YSLEER. The CDR3 is 14 amino acids. V gave up 0 bases and J gave up 9 bases, with 12 bases separating them.

The chain uses TRBV28 and TRBJ2-1, with D hard to call. The V end was cut by 2 bases, the J end by 8 bases, with 10 bases between. The germline CDR1 and CDR2 sequences are MDHEN and SYDVKM. The CDR3 has 13 amino acids. The CDR3 sequence is CASSLVSYHEQFF. The CDR3 DNA follows: TGTGCCAGCAGTTTAGTCAGTTATCATGAGCAGTTCTTC.

The chain is built from TRBV28 and TRBJ1-1, with 9 bases aligning to TRBD1. Trimming took 6 bases from V and 1 from J; bases not matched to a gene: 3. The CDR3 consists of 14 residues. The germline V gene has CDR1 MDHEN and CDR2 SYDVKM. CDR3 amino acids: CASSTGQGNTEAFF. Here the CDR3 DNA reads TGTGCCAGCAGCACGGGACAGGGGAACACTGAAGCTTTCTTT.

The chain carries TRBV12-1 and TRBJ2-5; the DNA was not compared with TRBD2, the D call given in the table. TRBV12-1 is recorded as a pseudogene. CDR3 length: 11 residues. The CDR3 loop is CASSSQETQYF. As DNA, the CDR3 is TGTGCCAGCAGCTCGCAAGAGACCCAGTACTTC.

J is TRBJ1-3 and V is TRBV9; D remains unclear. The CDR3 length is 12 residues. Germline lookup yields CDR1 SGDLS and CDR2 YYNGEE. V was trimmed by 7 bases and J by 4 bases, leaving 9 bases between them. The CDR3 protein is CASAGNGNTIYF. The CDR3 coding sequence is TGTGCCAGCGCGGGGAACGGAAACACCATATATTTT.